This T cell receptor (beta chain) was identified during a study of T cells in Graves' hyperthyroidism and ophthalmopathy. At the level of the study: The authors collected peripheral blood at initial diagnosis, before any treatment. Study-level points and caveats: Most thyroid clonotypes expanded above 0.001 appeared in blood too.

Authors of the study amplified TCR beta CDR3 regions from RNA transcripts. TCR CDR3 regions were first amplified by RT-PCR with HTBI primers. One entry per CDR3 protein, called by TCRdb with MiXCR from the multiplex PCR reads. The repertoire consists of around 380,000 distinct CDR3 sequences, with roughly 14% occurring once and the leading ten covering around 21%. PBMCs were sourced from less than 13 ml fresh peripheral blood. The length of the CDR3 is 16 residues. Germline V gene sequence: CDR1 MNHEY, CDR2 SVGAGI. Trimming took 0 bases from V and 1 from J, leaving 12 bases between them. As for this clonotype: As yet, its antigen is unknown.

The V and J genes are TRBV6-5 and TRBJ2-5; the D gene is possibly TRBD2 (5 bases). The origin of this receptor is a man in his thirties or forties with Graves' hyperthyroidism that later progressed to Graves' ophthalmopathy. Sequenced material: blood. In nucleotides, the CDR3 is TGTGCCAGCAGTTACTCCGTGCGGGCCGGCCAAGAGACCCAGTACTTC. This codes for CASSYSVRAGQETQYF.